The clone carrying this T cell receptor beta chain has more than one count but fewer than ten. Its antigen is not known. The data originate from a study of T cells in Graves' hyperthyroidism and ophthalmopathy. Broader study findings: Within blood appeared most thyroid clonotypes that had expanded above 0.001.

Uncontrolled infection, other autoimmune disease, pregnancy or lactation barred patients from enrollment. For the diagnoses, clinical symptoms, serum thyroxine and TRAb, thyroid ultrasound and orbital computed tomography were used. Ahead of any ophthalmopathy symptoms, the blood sample was obtained at the first diagnosis of hyperthyroidism. The investigators amplified TCR beta CDR3 regions from RNA transcripts. Carried out on the TCR CDR3, a first-round RT-PCR used the HTBI primer set. TCRdb independently ran MiXCR on the multiplex PCR reads; one entry per CDR3 protein. This sample has some 600,000 distinct CDR3 sequences; roughly 14% occur once, and the top ten carry approximately 5.7%. This receptor was taken from a woman younger than 45 with Graves' hyperthyroidism that later progressed to Graves' ophthalmopathy. The sequencing sample was made of blood.

CDR3: CASSLALAGALFTDTQYF. The CDR3 nucleotides are TGTGCCAGCAGCTTAGCGCTAGCGGGGGCCCTATTCACAGATACGCAGTATTTT. The rearrangement uses TRBV5-5 and TRBJ2-3, with 10 bases matching TRBD2. CDR1 and CDR2 (germline): SGHKS, YYEKEE (reference sequence). This CDR3 has 18 amino acids. V was pared by 2 bases and J by 2 bases, with 11 bases of the junction left unmatched. Combining the CDR3 with reference TRBV5-5 and TRBJ2-3 gives the whole variable domain DAGVTQSPTHLIKTRGQQVTLRCSPISGHKSVSWYQQVLGQGPQFIFQYYEKEERGRGNFPDRFSARQFPNYSSELNVNALLLGDSALYLCASSLALAGALFTDTQYFGPGTRLTVL.